What follows are 24 T cell receptor beta chains derived from one specimen sequenced in a study of blood T cell repertoires in COVID-19. Profiled with immunoSEQ multiplex PCR; TCRdb holds only in-frame clones, not every one. In the table there are 350,000 or so clones, about nine tenths of which are singletons. The sample was PBMCs or T cells enriched from blood (not recorded which). All receptors come from a woman aged 25 to 39 who had been exposed to COVID-19.

The V gene is TRBV10-1, the J gene TRBJ2-3; D is uncertain. This CDR3 comprises 13 residues. CDR1 WNHNN and CDR2 SYGVQD come from the germline V gene (reference sequence). V was cut by 2 bases and J by 5 bases, with 8 bases left in between. CDR3 DNA sequence: TGCGCCAGCAGTGAGACCCCGGGAGATACGCAGTATTTT. Translation gives CASSETPGDTQYF.

The chain combines TRBV3-1 (or the pseudogene TRBV3-2) with TRBJ1-2; no firm D call. The CDR3 length is 14 residues. CDR1 and CDR2 from the germline V gene are LGHDT and YNNKEL (reference sequence). V was trimmed by 0 bases and J by 4 bases, leaving 9 bases between them. The CDR3 loop reads CASSQDTTVYGYTF. The CDR3 nucleotides are TGTGCCAGCAGCCAAGATACAACAGTCTATGGCTACACCTTC.

The rearrangement links TRBV19 to TRBJ2-5; tentative D call: TRBD2 (6 bases). V dropped 5 bases and J dropped 2 bases, with 15 bases sitting between them. This CDR3 spans 15 amino acids. The germline gives CDR1 LNHDA, CDR2 SQIVND (reference sequence). The CDR3 is CASSGPLGGQETQYF. The CDR3 region has the DNA TGTGCCAGTAGTGGGCCCTTGGGGGGTCAAGAGACCCAGTACTTC. The complete variable domain, with remaining parts taken from reference TRBV19 and TRBJ2-5, reads DGGITQSPKYLFRKEGQNVTLSCEQNLNHDAMYWYRQDPGQGLRLIYYSQIVNDFQKGDIAEGYSVSREKKESFPLTVTSAQKNPTAFYLCASSGPLGGQETQYFGPGTRLLVL.

The chain employs TRBV23-1 and TRBJ2-1, with TRBD1 matching over 8 bases. TRBV23-1 is marked as an open reading frame, function uncertain. Losses at the gene ends were 11 bases for V and 8 bases for J; bases not matched to a gene: 26. CDR3 length: 18 amino acids. The CDR3 spells CAAPLLGQASLGLDEQFF. CDR3 in DNA: TGCGCCGCACCCCTTTTGGGACAGGCGTCGCTGGGTTTGGATGAGCAGTTCTTC.

The genes are TRBV5-5 and TRBJ1-1; 7 bases line up with TRBD1. CDR1 and CDR2 (germline): SGHKS, YYEKEE (reference sequence). V lost 4 bases and J lost 5; bases outside the gene matches: 8. The CDR3 extends over 14 amino acids. CDR3 sequence reads: CASSRDSLGTEAFF. As DNA, the CDR3 is TGTGCCAGCAGCCGGGACAGCCTTGGTACTGAAGCTTTCTTT.

The chain uses TRBV6-5 and TRBJ1-6; a weak D match, TRBD1 (5 bases). Trimming shortened V by 0 bases and J by 7 bases, and 10 bases separated the two germline ends. The CDR3 length is 15 residues. Germline assignment: CDR1 MNHEY and CDR2 SVGAGI. The CDR3 loop is CASSYSGGRNSPLHF. In DNA, the CDR3 is TGTGCCAGCAGTTACTCCGGGGGGAGGAATTCACCCCTCCACTTT.

The chain employs TRBV11-2 and TRBJ2-1, with TRBD2 identical over 7 bases. Trimming cost V 5 bases and J 6 bases; bases outside gene matches: 7. The CDR3 contains 14 residues. CDR1 is SGHAT, CDR2 FQNNGV, per germline. CDR3 in amino acids: CASSPWEGLNEQFF. CDR3 coding DNA: TGTGCCAGCAGCCCATGGGAGGGCCTCAATGAGCAGTTCTTC.

J is TRBJ1-2 and V is TRBV7-2; no definite D call. Deletions cut 1 base from V and 4 bases from J, with 13 bases between. There are 15 residues in the CDR3. CDR1 is SGHTA, CDR2 FQGNSA, per germline. This chain's CDR3 is CASSLERARRYGYTF. In nucleotides, the CDR3 is TGTGCCAGCAGCTTAGAGAGGGCCCGACGCTATGGCTACACCTTC.

The chain uses TRBV28 and TRBJ1-1, with no clear D. The CDR3 runs 14 residues. Germline V gene lookup returns CDR1 MDHEN and CDR2 SYDVKM. The V gene lost 5 bases and the J gene lost 5 bases, with 15 bases spanning the gap. CDR3 DNA sequence: TGTGCCAGCAGTCTGTCCCCACGGAGAACTGAAGCTTTCTTT. It is translated as CASSLSPRRTEAFF.

The chain employs TRBV5-8 and TRBJ1-3, with a weak D call TRBD1 (5 bases). This CDR3 region has 14 residues. Between the trimmed V and J ends, which lost 1 base and 11 bases, there was a span of 16 bases. Germline lookup yields CDR1 SGHTS and CDR2 YDEGEE. The CDR3 protein is CASSLIGDLEPIYF. The CDR3 DNA follows: TGTGCCAGCAGCTTGATAGGGGATCTCGAACCCATATATTTT.

This sequence joins TRBV25-1 and TRBJ1-6; D call uncertain. Trimming took 5 bases from V and 7 from J, leaving 15 bases between them. Germline-derived CDR1 and CDR2 are MGHDK and SYGVNS. This CDR3 is 15 amino acids long. This chain's CDR3 is CASSHSWAGNSPLHF. Written as DNA, the CDR3 is TGTGCCAGCAGTCACAGTTGGGCAGGCAATTCACCCCTCCACTTT.

The rearrangement uses TRBV28 and TRBJ2-7, with 7 nucleotides matching TRBD2. Trimming cost V 8 bases and J 0 bases; bases outside gene matches: 13. Germline loops: CDR1 MDHEN, CDR2 SYDVKM. CDR3 length: 16 residues. The CDR3 DNA sequence: TGTGCCAGCCGTGGGGGTTCTCTAGCGGCCTCCTACGAGCAGTACTTC. Its translation: CASRGGSLAASYEQYF.

J is TRBJ1-2 and V is TRBV5-5; D is ambiguous. V dropped 0 bases and J dropped 8 bases, with 11 bases sitting between them. Germline V gene data show CDR1 as SGHKS and CDR2 as YYEKEE (reference sequence). The CDR3 runs 13 residues. CDR3 protein: CASSLGDNGGYTF. The CDR3 DNA reads TGTGCCAGCAGCTTGGGAGACAACGGAGGCTACACCTTC.

The rearrangement links TRBV25-1 to TRBJ2-6, with 9 bases matching TRBD1. V was clipped by 8 bases and J by 5 bases; unmatched bases: 7. Germline loops: CDR1 MGHDK, CDR2 SYGVNS. CDR3 length equals 15 residues. The CDR3 sequence: CASAEQGAWANVLTF. The CDR3 nucleotides are TGTGCCAGCGCAGAACAGGGGGCTTGGGCCAACGTCCTGACTTTC.

The V gene is TRBV4-1, the J gene TRBJ2-1; tentative D call: TRBD2 (6 bases). Trimming left V 0 bases short and J 0 bases short, with 15 bases between. Germline V gene sequence: CDR1 MGHRA, CDR2 YSYEKL. This CDR3 has 18 amino acids. In DNA form, the CDR3 reads TGCGCCAGCAGCCAAGAGCTGAGCCTAGCGCGCTCCTACAATGAGCAGTTCTTC. Translation: CASSQELSLARSYNEQFF.

This chain joins TRBV13 and TRBJ1-2; a weak D match, TRBD1 (6 bases). CDR3 length: 16 residues. The V end was cut by 0 bases, the J end by 3 bases, with 14 bases between. CDR1 and CDR2 (germline): PRHDT, FYEKMQ (reference sequence). CDR3 DNA: TGTGCCAGCAGCTTAGGCCGGGGACATTCGTACTATGGCTACACCTTC. It specifies CASSLGRGHSYYGYTF. Based on the CDR3 plus reference TRBV13 and TRBJ1-2, the full variable domain is AAGVIQSPRHLIKEKRETATLKCYPIPRHDTVYWYQQGPGQDPQFLISFYEKMQSDKGSIPDRFSAQQFSDYHSELNMSSLELGDSALYFCASSLGRGHSYYGYTFGSGTRLTVV.

The V call is TRBV28, the J call TRBJ1-6; TRBD1 is a possible D gene (6 bases). Trimming took off 6 bases at V and 9 bases at J, with 15 bases between the two ends. This CDR3 has 14 residues. Looked up from germline, CDR1 is MDHEN and CDR2 is SYDVKM. The CDR3 reads CASSLGQFGSPLHF. Written as DNA, the CDR3 is TGTGCCAGCAGCCTAGGACAGTTCGGTTCACCCCTCCACTTT.

This clone has just a few counts. Here the CDR3 DNA reads TGTGCCAGCAGTTTCGGGAGGGGCCTCGAGCAGTACTTC. Its protein is CASSFGRGLEQYF. This chain connects TRBV27 to TRBJ2-7, with 8 bases matching TRBD2. Trimming cost V 3 bases and J 6 bases; bases outside gene matches: 4. Germline assignment: CDR1 MNHEY and CDR2 SMNVEV (reference sequence). This CDR3 comprises 13 residues.

The chain links TRBV28 to TRBJ2-3, with D hard to call. This CDR3 is 13 amino acids long. Looked up from germline, CDR1 is MDHEN and CDR2 is SYDVKM. Deletions cut 4 bases from V and 4 bases from J, with 9 bases between. The CDR3 is CASSYYQSDTQYF. DNA for the CDR3: TGTGCCAGCAGTTACTATCAGTCAGATACGCAGTATTTT.

This chain uses TRBV10-3 with TRBJ1-3; D is possibly TRBD1 (5 bases). The V gene lost 3 bases and the J gene lost 4 bases, with 13 bases spanning the gap. Per germline, CDR1 ENHRY and CDR2 SYGVKD. The CDR3 runs to 15 residues. CDR3 DNA: TGTGCCATCAGTGAAGGGAGGGGTCGGGGAAACACCATATATTTT. Translating it yields CAISEGRGRGNTIYF.

Points on this clone: One junction end does not reproduce the germline sequence, and a read error may be involved. The rearrangement joins TRBV18 to TRBJ2-1; 7 positions match TRBD1. In germline, CDR1 is KGHSH, CDR2 LQKENI. This CDR3 region has 12 residues. The CDR3 spells CASSPQAQGCLF. The CDR3 coding sequence is TGTGCCAGCTCACCGCAGGCACAGGGGTGCCTCTTC.

The chain carries TRBV28 and TRBJ1-1; tentatively, D is TRBD1 (5 bases). Looked up from germline, CDR1 is MDHEN and CDR2 is SYDVKM. Trimming removed 8 bases from V and 0 bases from J, with 16 bases in between. This CDR3 is 15 amino acids long. CDR3 in amino acids: CASSTLDILNTEAFF. CDR3 DNA sequence: TGTGCCAGCTCTACCTTGGACATTCTGAACACTGAAGCTTTCTTT.

The CDR3 nucleotides are TGTGCCAGCAGTGAGGGGGCGTGGGGCTACACCTTC. Translation gives CASSEGAWGYTF. The J gene is TRBJ1-2, the V gene TRBV2; tentatively, D is TRBD1 (6 bases). The germline CDR1 and CDR2 sequences are SNHLY and FYNNEI. Deletions cut 3 bases from V and 8 bases from J, with 10 bases between. This CDR3 has 12 amino acids.

The chain combines TRBV18 with TRBJ1-5; 7 bases fit TRBD1. The V segment lost 6 bases and the J segment 5 bases; nucleotides outside the gene matches: 4. The CDR3 is 13 residues long. Germline CDR1 is KGHSH and CDR2 is LQKENI. In DNA, the CDR3 is TGTGCCAGCTCCCTAGACAGGGATCAGCCCCAGCATTTT. This codes for CASSLDRDQPQHF.